The 6 T cell receptor beta chains presented below share a single source sample, sequenced in a study of T cells in localized non-small cell lung cancer. Produced via immunoSEQ multiplex PCR; TCRdb's table is partial and in-frame only. In the table there are around 2,900 clones, approximately 25% of which are singletons. The sequenced sample was lung tumor tissue, obtained before any cancer treatment. The receptors derive from a man aged 40-75 years with stage III lung adenocarcinoma.

This chain joins TRBV29-1 and TRBJ2-2; a weak D match, TRBD1 (5 bases). CDR3 length equals 15 residues. Trimming left V 2 bases short and J 0 bases short, with 10 bases between. Germline-derived CDR1 and CDR2 are SQVTM and ANQGSEA. Here the CDR3 reads CSVEWAGSNTGELFF. Written as DNA, the CDR3 is TGCAGCGTTGAATGGGCAGGGTCGAACACCGGGGAGCTGTTTTTT.

This clone has more than one count but fewer than ten. The chain employs TRBV6-8 and TRBJ1-1, with D unclear. V lost 1 base to trimming and J lost 1 base, with 4 bases between them. The V gene's germline CDR1 is MNHGY and CDR2 SAAAGT. The CDR3 length is 13 residues. The CDR3 loop is CASSYFGNTEAFF. CDR3 in DNA: TGTGCCAGCAGTTACTTCGGGAACACTGAAGCTTTCTTT.

This clone has only a few counts. The chain joins TRBV6-8 to TRBJ1-2; no clear D. Germline CDR1 and CDR2: MNHGY and SAAAGT. The V end lost 5 bases, the J end lost 4 bases, and 17 bases lay between the germline ends. The CDR3 totals 15 residues. The CDR3 region is CASSPTGSQSYGYTF. As DNA, the CDR3 is TGTGCCAGCAGTCCTACCGGGTCCCAGAGCTATGGCTACACCTTC.

The V call is TRBV28, the J call TRBJ2-1; a weak D match, TRBD2 (6 bases). V dropped 7 bases and J dropped 0 bases, with 16 bases sitting between them. Germline V gene lookup returns CDR1 MDHEN and CDR2 SYDVKM. The CDR3 length is 16 residues. CDR3 in DNA: TGTGCCAGCATCGGAGGAGGGGCGAGCTCCTACAATGAGCAGTTCTTC. As protein: CASIGGGASSYNEQFF.

This clone is classed as medium-sized. The V call is TRBV11-3, the J call TRBJ1-5, with D possibly TRBD1 on 5 matching bases. CDR1 is SGHNT and CDR2 is YENEEA in the germline V gene. V was clipped by 3 bases and J by 5 bases, with 11 bases between them. The CDR3 has 14 residues. This chain's CDR3 is CASSFSRVDQPQHF. In DNA form, the CDR3 reads TGTGCCAGCAGCTTCTCCAGGGTCGATCAGCCCCAGCATTTT.

The chain has TRBV18 and TRBJ2-5, with D hard to call. The V end was cut by 2 bases, the J end by 9 bases, with 10 bases between. The germline V gene encodes CDR1 KGHSH and CDR2 LQKENI. The CDR3 is made up of 12 amino acids. The CDR3 sequence: CASSPDTVPQYF. CDR3 nucleotide sequence: TGTGCCAGCTCACCAGATACAGTCCCCCAGTACTTC.